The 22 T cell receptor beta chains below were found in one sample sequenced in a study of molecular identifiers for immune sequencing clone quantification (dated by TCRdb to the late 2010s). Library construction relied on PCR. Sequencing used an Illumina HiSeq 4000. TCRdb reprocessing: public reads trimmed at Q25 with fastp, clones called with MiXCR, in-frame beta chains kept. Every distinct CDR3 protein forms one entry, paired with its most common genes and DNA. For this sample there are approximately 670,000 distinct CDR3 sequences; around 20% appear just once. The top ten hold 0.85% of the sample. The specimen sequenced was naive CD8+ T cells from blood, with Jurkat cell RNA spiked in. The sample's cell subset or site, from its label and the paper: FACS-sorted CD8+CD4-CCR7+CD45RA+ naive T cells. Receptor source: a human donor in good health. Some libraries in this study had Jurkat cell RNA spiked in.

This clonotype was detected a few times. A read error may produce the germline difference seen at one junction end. As DNA, the CDR3 is TGTGCCAGCAGCTTAGCGGTAGCGGGAGTGAGCTCCTACAATGAGCAGCTCTTC. Encoded protein: CASSLAVAGVSSYNEQLF. The chain recombines TRBV7-2 with TRBJ2-1, with TRBD2 identical over 9 bases. Looked up from germline, CDR1 is SGHTA and CDR2 is FQGNSA. There are 18 residues in the CDR3.

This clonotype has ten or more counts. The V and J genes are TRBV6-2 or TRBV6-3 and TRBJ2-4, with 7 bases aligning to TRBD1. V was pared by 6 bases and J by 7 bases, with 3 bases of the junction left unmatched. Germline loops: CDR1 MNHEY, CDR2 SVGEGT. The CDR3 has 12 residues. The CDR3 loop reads CASSTGVNIQYF. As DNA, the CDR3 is TGTGCCAGCAGCACAGGGGTGAACATTCAGTACTTC.

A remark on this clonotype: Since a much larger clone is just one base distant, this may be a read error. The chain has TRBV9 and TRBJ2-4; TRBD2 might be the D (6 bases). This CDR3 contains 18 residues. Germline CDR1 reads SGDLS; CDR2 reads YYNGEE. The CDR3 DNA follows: TGTGCCAGCAGCGTAAAGAAGGTGATTCGACTAGGGAAAAACATTCAGTGCTTC. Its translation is CASSVKKVIRLGKNIQCF.

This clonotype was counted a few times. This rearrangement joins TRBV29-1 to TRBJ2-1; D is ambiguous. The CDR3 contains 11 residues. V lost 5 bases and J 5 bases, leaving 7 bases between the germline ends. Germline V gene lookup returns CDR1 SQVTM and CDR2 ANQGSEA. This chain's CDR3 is CSVRRNNEQFF. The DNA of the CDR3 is TGCAGCGTTCGCAGGAACAATGAGCAGTTCTTC.

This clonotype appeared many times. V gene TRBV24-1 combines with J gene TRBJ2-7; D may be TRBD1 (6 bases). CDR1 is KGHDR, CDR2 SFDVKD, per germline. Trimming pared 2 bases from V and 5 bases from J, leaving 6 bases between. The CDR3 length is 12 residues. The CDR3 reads CATSDSGDEQYF. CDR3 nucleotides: TGTGCCACCAGTGATTCAGGGGACGAGCAGTACTTC.

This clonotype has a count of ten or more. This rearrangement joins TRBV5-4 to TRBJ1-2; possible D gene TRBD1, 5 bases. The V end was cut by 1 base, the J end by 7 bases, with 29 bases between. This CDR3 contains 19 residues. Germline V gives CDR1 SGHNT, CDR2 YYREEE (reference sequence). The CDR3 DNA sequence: TGTGCCAGCAGCTTGCCTCTCGCCGCAGGGACGATCGGAATTCCTGGCTACACCTTC. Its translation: CASSLPLAAGTIGIPGYTF.

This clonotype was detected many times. The CDR3 coding sequence is TGTGCCAGCAGCCCAGACGGGCTAGCGGGAGATACGCAGTATTTT. Protein product: CASSPDGLAGDTQYF. The genes are TRBV7-9 and TRBJ2-3; 8 nucleotides align to TRBD2. The germline CDR1 and CDR2 sequences are SEHNR and FQNEAQ (reference sequence). Unmatched junction bases numbered 9, after V lost 5 bases and J lost 5 bases. CDR3 size: 15 residues.

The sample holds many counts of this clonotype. This chain's CDR3 is CASSHKFSGGTTDTQYF. The CDR3 nucleotides are TGTGCCAGCAGCCATAAGTTTAGCGGGGGGACCACAGATACGCAGTATTTT. The chain links TRBV11-2 to TRBJ2-3, with TRBD2 matching over 10 bases. The CDR3 runs to 17 residues. Germline-derived CDR1 and CDR2 are SGHAT and FQNNGV. The V and J ends lost 5 bases and 2 bases, in that order; junction bases with no gene match: 10. Using reference TRBV11-2 and TRBJ2-3 for the parts outside the CDR3, the full variable domain is EAGVAQSPRYKIIEKRQSVAFWCNPISGHATLYWYQQILGQGPKLLIQFQNNGVVDDSQLPKDRFSAERLKGVDSTLKIQPAKLEDSAVYLCASSHKFSGGTTDTQYFGPGTRLTVL.

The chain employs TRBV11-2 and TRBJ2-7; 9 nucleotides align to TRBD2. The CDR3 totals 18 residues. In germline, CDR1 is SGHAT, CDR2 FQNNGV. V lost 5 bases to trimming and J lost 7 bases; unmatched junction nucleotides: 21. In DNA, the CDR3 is TGTGCCAGCAGCCAGACTAGCGGCCTCCTATCGCGTGCGGGAGAGCAGTACTTC. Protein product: CASSQTSGLLSRAGEQYF. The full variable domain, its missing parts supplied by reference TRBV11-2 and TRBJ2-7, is EAGVAQSPRYKIIEKRQSVAFWCNPISGHATLYWYQQILGQGPKLLIQFQNNGVVDDSQLPKDRFSAERLKGVDSTLKIQPAKLEDSAVYLCASSQTSGLLSRAGEQYFGPGTRLTVT.

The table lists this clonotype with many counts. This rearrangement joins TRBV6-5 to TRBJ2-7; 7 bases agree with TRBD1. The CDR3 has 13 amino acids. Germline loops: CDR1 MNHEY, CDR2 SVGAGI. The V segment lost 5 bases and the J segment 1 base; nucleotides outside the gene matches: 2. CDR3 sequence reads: CASSRGQSYEQYF. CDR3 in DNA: TGTGCCAGCAGTCGGGGACAGTCCTACGAGCAGTACTTC.

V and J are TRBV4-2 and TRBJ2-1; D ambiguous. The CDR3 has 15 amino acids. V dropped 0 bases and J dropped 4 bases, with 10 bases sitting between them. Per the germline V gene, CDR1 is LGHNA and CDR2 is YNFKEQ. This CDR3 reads CASSQDSAGYNEQFF. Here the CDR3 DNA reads TGTGCCAGCAGCCAAGATTCGGCAGGTTACAATGAGCAGTTCTTC.

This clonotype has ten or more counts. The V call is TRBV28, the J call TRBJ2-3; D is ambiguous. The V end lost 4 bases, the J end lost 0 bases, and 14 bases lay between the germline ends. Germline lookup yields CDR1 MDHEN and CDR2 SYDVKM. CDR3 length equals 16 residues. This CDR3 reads CASSYGPSASTDTQYF. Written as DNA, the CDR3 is TGTGCCAGCAGTTACGGGCCATCGGCGAGCACAGATACGCAGTATTTT.

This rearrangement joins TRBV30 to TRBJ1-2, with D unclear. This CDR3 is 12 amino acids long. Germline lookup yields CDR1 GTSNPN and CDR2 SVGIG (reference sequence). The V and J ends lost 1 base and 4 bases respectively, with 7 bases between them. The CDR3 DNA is TGTGCCTGGAGTGGTGGGAGCTATGGCTACACCTTC. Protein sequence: CAWSGGSYGYTF.

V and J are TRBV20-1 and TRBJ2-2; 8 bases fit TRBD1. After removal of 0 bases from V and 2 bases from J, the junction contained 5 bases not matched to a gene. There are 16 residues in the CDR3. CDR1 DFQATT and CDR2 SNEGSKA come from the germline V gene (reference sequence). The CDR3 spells CSARDSRGRNTGELFF. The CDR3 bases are TGCAGTGCTAGAGATAGCAGGGGGCGAAACACCGGGGAGCTGTTTTTT.

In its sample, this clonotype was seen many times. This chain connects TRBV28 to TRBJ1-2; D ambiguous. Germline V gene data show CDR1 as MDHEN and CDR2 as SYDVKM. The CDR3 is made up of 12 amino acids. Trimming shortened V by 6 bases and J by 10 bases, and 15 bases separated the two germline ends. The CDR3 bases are TGTGCCAGCAGACCCGACCGGATCTCCTACACCTTC. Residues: CASRPDRISYTF.

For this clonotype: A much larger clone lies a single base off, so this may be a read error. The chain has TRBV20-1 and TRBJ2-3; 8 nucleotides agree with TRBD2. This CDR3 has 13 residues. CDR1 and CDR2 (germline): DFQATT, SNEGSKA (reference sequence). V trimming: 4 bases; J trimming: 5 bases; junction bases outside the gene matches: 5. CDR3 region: CSAIGGGVDTQYF. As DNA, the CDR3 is TGCAGTGCTATCGGGGGGGGGGTAGATACGCAGTATTTT.

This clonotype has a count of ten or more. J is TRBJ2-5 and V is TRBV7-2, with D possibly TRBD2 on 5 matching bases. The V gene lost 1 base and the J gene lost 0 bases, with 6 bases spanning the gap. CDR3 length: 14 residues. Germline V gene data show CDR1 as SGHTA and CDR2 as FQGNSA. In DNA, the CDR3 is TGTGCCAGCAGCTTAGGGGAGTACCAAGAGACCCAGTACTTC. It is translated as CASSLGEYQETQYF.

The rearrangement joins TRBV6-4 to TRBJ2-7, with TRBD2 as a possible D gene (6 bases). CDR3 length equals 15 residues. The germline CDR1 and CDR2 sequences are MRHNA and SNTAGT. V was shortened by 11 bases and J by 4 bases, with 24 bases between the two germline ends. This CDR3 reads CAGQEPGLLLYEQYF. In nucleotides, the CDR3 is TGTGCCGGTCAAGAACCGGGACTTCTTCTTTACGAGCAGTACTTC.

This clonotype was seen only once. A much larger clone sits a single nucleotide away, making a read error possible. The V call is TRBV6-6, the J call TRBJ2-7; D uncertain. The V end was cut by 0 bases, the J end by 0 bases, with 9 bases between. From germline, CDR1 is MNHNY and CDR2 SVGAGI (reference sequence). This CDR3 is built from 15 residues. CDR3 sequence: CASSYSTASSYEQYF. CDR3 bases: TGTGCCAGCAGTTACTCGACGGCCAGCTCCTACGAGCAGTACTTC.

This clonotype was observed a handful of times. In DNA, the CDR3 is TGTGCCAGCACACTCGGAGTTAGCTCCTACAATGAGCAGTTCTTC. It encodes CASTLGVSSYNEQFF. The chain employs TRBV28 and TRBJ2-1; D remains ambiguous. The CDR3 is 15 residues long. V lost 7 bases to trimming and J lost 0 bases, with 13 bases between them. Germline-derived CDR1 and CDR2 are MDHEN and SYDVKM.

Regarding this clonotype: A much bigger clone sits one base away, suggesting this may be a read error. The CDR3 DNA is TGTGCCAGCAGTGAAGCAGGCAGGGTGGCCGCTGAAGCTTTCTTT. This gives the protein CASSEAGRVAAEAFF. The genes are TRBV6-1 and TRBJ1-1; D perhaps matches TRBD1 (5 bases). Between the trimmed V and J ends, which lost 0 bases and 6 bases, there was a span of 14 bases. CDR3 length: 15 amino acids. Germline CDR1 is MNHNS and CDR2 is SASEGT.

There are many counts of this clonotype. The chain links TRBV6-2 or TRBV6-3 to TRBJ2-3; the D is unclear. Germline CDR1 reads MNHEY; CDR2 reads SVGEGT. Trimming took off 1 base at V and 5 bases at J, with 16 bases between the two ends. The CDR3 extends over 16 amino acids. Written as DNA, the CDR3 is TGTGCCAGCAGTTACTTTAGGACGGAGCCCTTAGATACGCAGTATTTT. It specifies CASSYFRTEPLDTQYF.